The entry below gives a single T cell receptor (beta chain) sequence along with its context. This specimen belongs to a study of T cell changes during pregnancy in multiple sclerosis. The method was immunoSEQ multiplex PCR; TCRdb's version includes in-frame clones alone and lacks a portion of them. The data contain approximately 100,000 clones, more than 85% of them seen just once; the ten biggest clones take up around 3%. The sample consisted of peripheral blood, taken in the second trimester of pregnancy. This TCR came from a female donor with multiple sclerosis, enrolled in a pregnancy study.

CDR3 in amino acids: CASTLAGLPYNEQFF. In DNA, the CDR3 is TGCGCCAGCACTCTCGCGGGACTACCCTACAATGAGCAGTTCTTC. This chain links TRBV5-1 with TRBJ2-1; 7 positions agree with TRBD2. CDR1 is SGHRS and CDR2 is YFSETQ in the germline V gene. The CDR3 runs to 15 residues. J lost 2 bases, V lost 6 bases, and 8 bases had no gene match.